This T cell receptor (beta chain) is drawn from a study of T cell responses to AZD1222 COVID-19 vaccine. Germline CDR1 SGHNT, CDR2 YENEEA. The CDR3 spans 13 residues. The trim removed 4 bases at V and 4 bases at J, leaving 3 bases unmatched. Study-level findings and limits: Spike-specific TCR breadth and depth went up after people got two AZD1222 doses. Only a handful of people who got AZD1222 tested seropositive at baseline. The donors showed a predominance of white British ancestry and of females, with possible underestimation of clonal diversity. Unmutated regions of variants are reportedly targeted by nearly half of spike-specific TCRs.

A note on this clone: Its antigen remains unknown.

Profiling relied on immunoSEQ multiplex PCR, and the TCRdb table lists in-frame clones only, not all of them. The sample lists roughly 130,000 clones, roughly 85% occurring once. The rearrangement uses TRBV11-3 and TRBJ2-7; TRBD1 aligns across 8 bases. The clonotype comes from an adult in good health. The specimen comprised peripheral blood, sampled on day 0 of MenACWY control vaccination. The CDR3 nucleotides read TGTGCCAGCAGCTCCGGACAGGGATACGAGCAGTACTTC. Protein sequence: CASSSGQGYEQYF.